The 12 T cell receptor beta chains in this list originate from one sample, sequenced in a study of identical twins (dated by TCRdb to the mid-2010s). The library was generated by 5' RACE. Sequencing relied on an Illumina HiSeq 2000. TCRdb trimmed public reads at Q25 via fastp, called clones via MiXCR and kept in-frame beta chains. Each CDR3 protein appears once, grouped with its most common genes and DNA. The sample table lists 400,000 to 550,000 distinct CDR3 sequences, around 20% of them with a count of one. The ten largest clones take up around 0.9% of the sample. These records were also assigned to another study, of T cells expressing NK-cell markers.

Sequencing input: CD4+ T cells sorted from blood. These receptors originate from a woman aged 18-29 years in good health.

The V gene is TRBV7-2, the J gene TRBJ2-1; D is perhaps TRBD2 (6 bases). The CDR3 loop spans 15 amino acids. Trimming removed 1 base at V and 9 bases at J, with 16 bases between. Germline V gives CDR1 SGHTA, CDR2 FQGNSA. CDR3 in amino acids: CASSLGPATSSEQFF. CDR3 bases: TGTGCCAGCAGCTTAGGCCCCGCGACTAGTAGTGAGCAGTTCTTC.

This clonotype was detected many times. V and J are TRBV6-1 and TRBJ2-6; D call uncertain. The V end was cut by 6 bases, the J end by 1 base, with 16 bases between. Germline V lookup: CDR1 MNHNS, CDR2 SASEGT. CDR3 length: 17 residues. The CDR3 sequence: CASSRQGLSSGANVLTF. CDR3 DNA: TGTGCCAGCAGCCGACAAGGATTATCTTCTGGGGCCAACGTCCTGACTTTC.

The V and J genes are TRBV25-1 and TRBJ2-5; D not resolved. The germline V and J ends were trimmed by 7 bases and 4 bases, with 13 bases remaining between them. The germline CDR1 and CDR2 sequences are MGHDK and SYGVNS. The CDR3 contains 13 residues. The CDR3 loop reads CASTRSMGETQYF. Here the CDR3 DNA reads TGTGCCAGCACCAGATCCATGGGAGAGACCCAGTACTTC.

This clonotype has more than one count but fewer than ten. The chain couples TRBV10-3 to TRBJ1-1; 7 bases match TRBD1. Germline CDR1 reads ENHRY; CDR2 reads SYGVKD. V was pared by 5 bases and J by 4 bases, with 10 bases of the junction left unmatched. The CDR3 loop spans 15 amino acids. The CDR3 bases are TGTGCCATCAGTCCGGGGGAGGGGGCGGTCACTGAAGCTTTCTTT. As protein: CAISPGEGAVTEAFF.

The rearrangement joins TRBV5-1 to TRBJ2-7; 10 positions match TRBD1. CDR1 is SGHRS and CDR2 is YFSETQ in the germline V gene. The CDR3 runs 16 residues. V shed 0 bases and J 5 bases; nucleotides not matched to a gene: 8. The CDR3 loop is CASSLAPQTGGDEQYF. The CDR3 DNA follows: TGCGCCAGCAGCTTGGCCCCCCAGACAGGGGGCGACGAGCAGTACTTC.

This clonotype was seen a handful of times. As DNA, the CDR3 is TGCAGTGCCCGGGGACTAGTCACCGGGGAGCTGTTTTTT. Protein product: CSARGLVTGELFF. The J gene is TRBJ2-2, the V gene TRBV20-1; TRBD2 agrees at 8 bases. The CDR3 length is 13 residues. CDR1 DFQATT and CDR2 SNEGSKA come from the germline V gene (reference sequence). After removal of 6 bases from V and 4 bases from J, the junction contained 4 bases not matched to a gene.

This clonotype appeared a few times. The rearrangement links TRBV20-1 to TRBJ1-5; TRBD1 matches 7 bases. This CDR3 region has 14 residues. The V segment lost 4 bases and the J segment 4 bases; nucleotides outside the gene matches: 7. Germline assignment: CDR1 DFQATT and CDR2 SNEGSKA (reference sequence). CDR3 DNA sequence: TGCAGTGCTACCTCAGGGGGTGGAAATCAGCCCCAGCATTTT. It encodes CSATSGGGNQPQHF.

This clonotype was observed at least ten times. The rearrangement joins TRBV12-3 or TRBV12-4 to TRBJ1-5; weak D call: TRBD1 (5 bases). CDR3 size: 13 residues. V lost 5 bases, J lost 4 bases, and 9 bases lay in between. DNA of the CDR3: TGTGCCAGCAGTGCCGGGGGTAATCAGCCCCAGCATTTT. Translation: CASSAGGNQPQHF.

The CDR3 sequence is CASSQVAGANNEQFF. Here the CDR3 DNA reads TGTGCCAGCAGCCAAGTAGCGGGAGCTAACAATGAGCAGTTCTTC. The rearrangement links TRBV7-7 to TRBJ2-1, with 9 nucleotides matching TRBD2. The CDR3 is made up of 15 amino acids. Germline V gene lookup returns CDR1 SSHAT and CDR2 FNYEAQ (reference sequence). The junction had 7 bases not matched to a gene; V was cut back by 5 bases and J by 5 bases. Looking up the rest from reference TRBV7-7 and TRBJ2-1 gives the full variable domain: GAGVSQSPRYKVTKRGQDVTLRCDPISSHATLYWYQQALGQGPEFLTYFNYEAQPDKSGLPSDRFSAERPEGSISTLTIQRTEQRDSAMYRCASSQVAGANNEQFFGPGTRLTVL.

This clonotype was seen a handful of times. The chain is built from TRBV7-2 and TRBJ2-5; weak D call: TRBD2 (6 bases). The V and J ends lost 4 bases and 1 base respectively, with 13 bases between them. Germline CDR1 reads SGHTA; CDR2 reads FQGNSA. There are 15 residues in the CDR3. CDR3 region: CASSSLGTFQETQYF. Written as DNA, the CDR3 is TGTGCCAGCAGCTCACTCGGGACTTTCCAAGAGACCCAGTACTTC.

The chain has TRBV5-1 and TRBJ2-5; no clear D. Deletions cut 2 bases from V and 5 bases from J, with 10 bases between. CDR1 and CDR2 from the germline V gene are SGHRS and YFSETQ. This CDR3 contains 13 residues. The CDR3: CASSLEAPETQYF. CDR3 sequence (DNA): TGCGCCAGCAGCTTAGAAGCTCCTGAGACCCAGTACTTC.

This clonotype was observed a handful of times. The chain has TRBV5-5 and TRBJ1-6, with TRBD1 as a possible D gene (5 bases). V was pared by 4 bases and J by 7 bases, with 12 bases between. The CDR3 sequence is 14 residues long. The germline CDR1 and CDR2 sequences are SGHKS and YYEKEE (reference sequence). The CDR3 sequence: CASSRDPKNSPLHF. The CDR3 DNA reads TGTGCCAGCAGCCGGGACCCTAAAAATTCACCCCTCCACTTT.